This TCR beta chain was identified during a study of shared clonotypes between healthy human individuals. CDR3 length: 12 amino acids. In regard to this clone: As yet, its antigen is unknown.

For every subset, genomic DNA was evenly distributed across several immunoSEQ plates. Original processing methods: Junction-only immunoSEQ data arrived without quality scores, meaning filtering differed. Clones were sequenced by immunoSEQ multiplex PCR, and TCRdb holds only the in-frame ones, with some missing. D and trimming come from the DNA, and the V and J calls and clone size come from that table. The table shows over 2 million clones, with 92% occurring only once. Overall study findings and caveats: How much donors shared clonotypes was expected to be affected by sequencing depth. Only a few donors were included, so the genetic and exposure-history diversity represented was limited.

The sample comprised naive CD4+ T cells from PBMCs. The subset denotes: CD45RA+ positively selected. This sequence originates from a man aged 18 to 35 in good health. Some clones in this sample may be carry-over from other donors' samples. The J gene is TRBJ2-7, the V gene TRBV21-1; the DNA was not compared with TRBD1, the D call given in the table. TRBV21-1 is a pseudogene segment. The CDR3 DNA follows: TGTGCCAGCAGGAACACCCCCTACGAGCAGTACTTC. Translated: CASRNTPYEQYF.